The 11 T cell receptor beta chains in this list originate from one sample, sequenced in a study of T-cell memory formation after mild COVID-19. From the 5' RACE reads, TCRdb called clonotypes with MiXCR, one entry per CDR3 protein. The sample has 92,000 or so distinct CDR3 sequences, about 13% seen once; the top ten hold roughly a quarter. Sample: PBMCs or a T cell subset sorted from them (not recorded which). Source of these receptors: an adult woman who had mild COVID-19 (a few samples of this study predate the infection). Cell type and time point are not known.

This clonotype was picked up a small number of times. This chain's CDR3 is CSALLIGHGEQYF. The CDR3 DNA reads as TGCAGTGCTCTCCTCATAGGACATGGCGAGCAGTACTTC. The chain couples TRBV20-1 to TRBJ2-7; D perhaps matches TRBD1 (5 bases). CDR1 is DFQATT and CDR2 is SNEGSKA in the germline V gene (reference sequence). The CDR3 runs to 13 residues. The ends were cut back, 5 bases at V and 6 bases at J, with 17 bases in the middle.

There are a few counts of this clonotype. The V and J genes are TRBV6-6 and TRBJ2-1; 12 positions match TRBD2. The CDR3 is made up of 16 amino acids. Per germline, CDR1 MNHNY and CDR2 SVGAGI (reference sequence). Trimming took 3 bases from V and 8 from J; bases not matched to a gene: 8. The CDR3 DNA sequence: TGTGCCAGCAGTTATTCCGGGACTAGCGGGTCCGATGAGCAGTTCTTC. Its translation is CASSYSGTSGSDEQFF.

This sequence joins TRBV13 and TRBJ2-1; D possibly corresponds to TRBD1 (6 bases). The V end was cut by 6 bases, the J end by 3 bases, with 15 bases between. There are 15 residues in the CDR3. Germline lookup yields CDR1 PRHDT and CDR2 FYEKMQ (reference sequence). DNA for the CDR3: TGTGCCAGCAGTTCCAACAGGGATAGCTACAATGAGCAGTTCTTC. Translated, it gives CASSSNRDSYNEQFF.

This chain uses TRBV29-1 with TRBJ2-7; the match to TRBD1 covers 10 bases. V dropped 3 bases and J dropped 2; count of bases not matched to a gene: 4. The CDR3 covers 14 residues. CDR1 and CDR2 from the germline V gene are SQVTM and ANQGSEA. CDR3 region: CSVDGGQGTYEQYF. In DNA form, the CDR3 reads TGCAGCGTTGATGGGGGACAGGGGACCTACGAGCAGTACTTC.

Worth noting for this clonotype: A much larger clone differs from this one at a single base, so this may be a read error. The V gene is TRBV5-1, the J gene TRBJ2-1; 12 bases are shared with TRBD1. This CDR3 spans 15 amino acids. The germline V gene has CDR1 SGHRS and CDR2 YFSETQ. V gave up 4 bases and J gave up 6 bases; unmatched junction bases: 5. The CDR3, as DNA: TGCGCCAGCAGCACGGGACAGGGGGCGTCCAATGAGCAGTTCTTC. Its translation: CASSTGQGASNEQFF.

J is TRBJ2-7 and V is TRBV4-1; D gene ambiguous. The germline V gene encodes CDR1 MGHRA and CDR2 YSYEKL. Trimming cost V 0 bases and J 3 bases, with 9 bases left between them. The CDR3 is 14 amino acids. The CDR3 here is CASSQEIRLYEQYF. The CDR3 nucleotides are TGCGCCAGCAGCCAAGAGATACGCCTCTACGAGCAGTACTTC.

This clonotype was observed many times. The chain recombines TRBV4-3 with TRBJ1-1; 9 positions agree with TRBD1. The CDR3 is 16 residues long. The germline V gene has CDR1 LGHNA and CDR2 YSLEER. V trimming: 3 bases; J trimming: 11 bases; junction bases outside the gene matches: 16. The CDR3 DNA reads as TGCGCCAGCAGCCAGGGATCGGGACAGGGCGCGAGAGGGGCTTTCTTT. Residues: CASSQGSGQGARGAFF.

This clonotype showed up just a few times. The chain employs TRBV3-1 and TRBJ1-1; D is undetermined. With 1 base removed from V and 7 bases from J, the gap between germline ends came to 10 bases. CDR1 and CDR2 (germline): LGHDT, YNNKEL (reference sequence). The CDR3 runs to 13 residues. The CDR3 protein is CASSQAVAYEAFF. The CDR3 nucleotides read TGTGCCAGCAGCCAAGCGGTGGCCTATGAAGCTTTCTTT.

There are a few counts of this clonotype. V gene TRBV15 combines with J gene TRBJ2-2, with TRBD2 matching over 7 bases. V shed 0 bases, J shed 6 bases, and the junction held 1 base outside the gene matches. The germline CDR1 and CDR2 sequences are LNHNV and YYDKDF (reference sequence). The CDR3 sequence is 14 residues long. For the CDR3, the DNA is TGTGCCACCAGCAGAGATCGGGGGGCCGGGGAGCTGTTTTTT. This translates into CATSRDRGAGELFF.

This clonotype occurred many times. V and J are TRBV7-9 and TRBJ2-7, with a tentative D call TRBD1 (6 bases). Germline CDR1 and CDR2: SEHNR and FQNEAQ (reference sequence). V dropped 7 bases and J dropped 4 bases, with 11 bases sitting between them. The CDR3 loop spans 12 amino acids. This CDR3 is CASTGEGYEQYF. In DNA form, the CDR3 reads TGTGCCAGCACAGGGGAAGGGTACGAGCAGTACTTC. The entire variable domain, with the rest obtained from reference TRBV7-9 and TRBJ2-7, is as follows: DTGVSQNPRHKITKRGQNVTFRCDPISEHNRLYWYRQTLGQGPEFLTYFQNEAQLEKSRLLSDRFSAERPKGSFSTLEIQRTEQGDSAMYLCASTGEGYEQYFGPGTRLTVT.

V usage is TRBV2 and J usage is TRBJ2-1; D unresolved. This CDR3 is built from 13 residues. V was trimmed by 4 bases and J by 5 bases, leaving 9 bases between them. Germline V gene sequence: CDR1 SNHLY, CDR2 FYNNEI. The CDR3 DNA reads TGTGCCAGCAGTGGTTGGCAGGACAATGAGCAGTTCTTC. Protein: CASSGWQDNEQFF. The whole variable domain, remainder taken from reference TRBV2 and TRBJ2-1, is EPEVTQTPSHQVTQMGQEVILRCVPISNHLYFYWYRQILGQKVEFLVSFYNNEISEKSEIFDDQFSVERPDGSNFTLKIRSTKLEDSAMYFCASSGWQDNEQFFGPGTRLTVL.